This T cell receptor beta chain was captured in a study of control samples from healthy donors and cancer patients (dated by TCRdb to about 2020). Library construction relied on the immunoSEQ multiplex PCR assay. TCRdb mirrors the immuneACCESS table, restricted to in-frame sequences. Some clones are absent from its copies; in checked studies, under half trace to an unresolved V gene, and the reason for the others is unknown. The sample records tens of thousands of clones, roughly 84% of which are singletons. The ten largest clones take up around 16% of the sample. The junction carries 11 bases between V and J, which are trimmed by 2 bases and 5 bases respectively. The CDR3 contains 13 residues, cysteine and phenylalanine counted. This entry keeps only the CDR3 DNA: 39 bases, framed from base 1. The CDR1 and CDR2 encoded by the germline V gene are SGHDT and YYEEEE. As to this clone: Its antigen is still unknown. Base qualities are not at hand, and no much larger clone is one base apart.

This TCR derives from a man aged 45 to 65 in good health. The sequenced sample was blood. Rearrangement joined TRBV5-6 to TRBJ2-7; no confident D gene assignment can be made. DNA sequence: TGTGCCAGCAGCTTAGGGTGGGGTAACGAGCAGTACTTC. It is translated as CASSLGWGNEQYF.